These 2 T cell receptor beta chains came from one sample sequenced in a study of T-cell reconstitution after alpha-beta-depleted transplantation in children. Unique molecular identifiers were incorporated into the prepared TCRbeta library. TCRdb redid the calling of the PCR reads with MiXCR, one entry per CDR3 protein. The table has about 540,000 distinct CDR3 sequences, 18% seen once. The material was PBMCs from the stem cell graft donor, obtained from the stem cell graft. These receptors were collected from a human donor who donated a stem cell graft to a child with acute lymphoblastic leukemia.

V is TRBV29-1 and J is TRBJ2-7, with D tentatively TRBD1 (6 bases). CDR3 length: 11 residues. V was clipped by 4 bases and J by 4 bases, with 8 bases between them. The germline V gene encodes CDR1 SQVTM and CDR2 ANQGSEA. CDR3 sequence reads: CSVVRGYEQYF. The CDR3 DNA reads TGCAGCGTTGTAAGGGGGTACGAGCAGTACTTC.

This clonotype appeared a few times. CDR3 DNA: TGTGCCAGCAGTTCACCCCTGGCTAGCGGGACTGAGACCCAGTACTTC. Its protein product is CASSSPLASGTETQYF. J is TRBJ2-5 and V is TRBV27; TRBD2 matches at 9 bases. V trimming: 4 bases; J trimming: 5 bases; junction bases outside the gene matches: 11. The CDR3 covers 16 residues. In germline, CDR1 is MNHEY, CDR2 SMNVEV (reference sequence).